These T cell receptor beta chains were read from a single sample in a study of shared clonotypes between healthy human individuals. Method: immunoSEQ multiplex PCR; TCRdb's copy keeps in-frame clones and lacks some. The top ten hold roughly 1.7% of the sample, which has about 2,200,000 clones, around 93% seen once. Sequenced material: naive CD8+ T cells from PBMCs. Receptor source: a man between 18 and 29 years old in good health. Some clones in this sample may be carry-over from other donors' samples. CDR3s include the opening cysteine and the closing phenylalanine or tryptophan. Each record gives: V gene, clone size, D gene, CDR3 length, J gene, CDR3 protein, CDR3 DNA. A D gene is named only where the DNA matches it firmly. The size of a clone is reported for some rows only, either as once, few or many, or as a class for expanded clones.

TRBV6-5	NA	TRBD2	15	TRBJ2-2	CASSYSRGGTGELFF	TGTGCCAGCAGTTACTCGCGGGGGGGTACCGGGGAGCTGTTTTTT
TRBV5-1	NA	TRBD2	14	TRBJ2-5	CASRSREAPETQYF	TGCGCCAGTCGTTCGCGGGAGGCTCCTGAGACCCAGTACTTC
TRBV25-1	NA	TRBD1	16	TRBJ2-7	CASSEFGRGLSYEQYF	TGTGCCAGCAGTGAATTCGGCAGGGGGCTTTCCTACGAGCAGTACTTC
TRBV10-3	few	NA	15	TRBJ1-5	CAISDQQETNQPQHF	TGTGCCATCAGTGACCAACAGGAAACCAATCAGCCCCAGCATTTT
TRBV9	NA	TRBD1	11	TRBJ2-7	CASSSGQGKYF	TGTGCCAGCAGCTCAGGACAGGGGAAGTACTTC
TRBV7-9	NA	NA	16	TRBJ1-2	CASTVPPPGTNYGYTF	TGTGCCAGCACCGTCCCCCCGCCAGGGACTAACTATGGCTACACCTTC
TRBV5-1	NA	TRBD1	14	TRBJ1-1	CASSVDRGLDEAFF	TGCGCCAGCAGCGTTGACAGGGGGTTGGATGAAGCTTTCTTT
TRBV7-9	once	NA	16	TRBJ2-1	CASSLGWGRRAGEQFF	TGTGCCAGCAGCTTAGGGTGGGGGAGAAGGGCTGGTGAGCAGTTCTTC
TRBV13	few	NA	13	TRBJ2-5	CASSLDREETQYF	TGTGCCAGCAGCTTAGACAGAGAAGAGACCCAGTACTTC
TRBV2	NA	TRBD2	15	TRBJ2-1	CASSPSGRKYNEQFF	TGTGCCAGCAGTCCCAGCGGGAGGAAGTACAATGAGCAGTTCTTC
TRBV10-1	few	NA	15	TRBJ2-7	CASSVQGTLTYEQYF	TGCGCCAGCAGCGTACAGGGGACTTTAACCTACGAGCAGTACTTC
TRBV9	NA	NA	17	TRBJ2-6	CASSVPRTNSGANVLTF	TGTGCCAGCAGCGTACCCAGAACAAACTCTGGGGCCAACGTCCTGACTTTC
TRBV9	NA	NA	16	TRBJ2-1	CASSTRLSSSYNEQFF	TGTGCCAGCAGCACTCGACTGTCGAGCTCCTACAATGAGCAGTTCTTC
TRBV7-9	NA	NA	19	TRBJ2-6	CASSEASVQGSSGANVLTF	TGTGCCAGCAGCGAAGCGAGTGTACAGGGAAGCTCTGGGGCCAACGTCCTGACTTTC
TRBV10-2	NA	NA	13	TRBJ1-1	CASSEGGLTEAFF	TGCGCCAGCAGTGAAGGGGGGCTCACTGAAGCTTTCTTT
TRBV19	NA	NA	12	TRBJ2-1	CASKDYYNEQFF	TGTGCCAGCAAAGACTACTACAATGAGCAGTTCTTC